This T cell receptor beta chain was documented in a study of cytomegalovirus exposure and HLA in healthy donors. At the level of the study: Later analysis reported that the 120 or so validation repertoires shared the platform of the approximately 670 first-cohort repertoires. Whole-study results and caveats: Generally TCR sequences proved uncommon, though certain public TCRs appeared in numerous donors.

With respect to this clone: As yet, its antigen is unknown.

Generated by immunoSEQ multiplex PCR, the TCRdb table keeps only in-frame clones and is missing some. This sample has roughly 150,000 clones, with approximately 90% found just once. The donors were in the approximately 130-subject validation cohort; that cohort was separate from the roughly 700-subject first cohort. Specimen: PBMCs. This receptor was identified in a man aged 18 to 30 in good health and CMV-seronegative.

The CDR3 nucleotides read TGTGCCAGCAGTGAAGCCACAGCCCGCAATCAGCCCCAGCATTTT. Amino acid sequence: CASSEATARNQPQHF. This chain links TRBV2 with TRBJ1-5; D not resolved. The CDR3 extends over 15 amino acids. Germline CDR1 and CDR2: SNHLY and FYNNEI. The V and J ends lost 0 bases and 2 bases respectively, with 8 bases between them.